The clone carrying this TCR beta chain turned up a few times. This record comes from a study of T-cell reconstitution after alpha-beta-depleted transplantation in children. V was trimmed by 4 bases and J by 5 bases, leaving 16 bases between them. CDR3 size: 14 residues. CDR1 is SGHRS and CDR2 is YFSETQ in the germline V gene. For TCRbeta, the library was prepared with unique molecular identifiers. TCRdb re-analysed the PCR reads in MiXCR, keeping a single row per CDR3 protein. The table records nearly 550,000 distinct CDR3 sequences, roughly 18% of them present only once. This TCR derives from a human donor who donated a stem cell graft to a child with acute lymphoblastic leukemia. The sequencing used PBMCs from the stem cell graft donor, collected from the stem cell graft. The gene calls are TRBV5-1 and TRBJ2-7; maybe TRBD2 (5 bases). The CDR3 spells CASSAGLGSDEQYF. The CDR3 DNA reads as TGCGCCAGCAGCGCCGGTTTGGGGAGCGACGAGCAGTACTTC. Complete variable domain (other parts from reference TRBV5-1 and TRBJ2-7): KAGVTQTPRYLIKTRGQQVTLSCSPISGHRSVSWYQQTPGQGLQFLFEYFSETQRNKGNFPGRFSGRQFSNSRSEMNVSTLELGDSALYLCASSAGLGSDEQYFGPGTRLTVT.